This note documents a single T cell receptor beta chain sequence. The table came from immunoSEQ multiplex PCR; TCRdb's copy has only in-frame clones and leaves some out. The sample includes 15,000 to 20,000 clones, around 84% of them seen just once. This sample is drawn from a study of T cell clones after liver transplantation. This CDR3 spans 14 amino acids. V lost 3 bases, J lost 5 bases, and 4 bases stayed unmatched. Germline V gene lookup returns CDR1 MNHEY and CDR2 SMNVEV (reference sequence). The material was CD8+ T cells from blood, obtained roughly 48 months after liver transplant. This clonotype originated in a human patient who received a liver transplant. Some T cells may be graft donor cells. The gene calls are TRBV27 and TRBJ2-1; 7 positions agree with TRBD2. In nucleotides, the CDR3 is TGTGCCAGCAGTTTTGGGCTAGCGGACAATGAGCAGTTCTTC. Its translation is CASSFGLADNEQFF.